This is a list of T cell receptor beta chains from one sample in a study of PD-1 blockade in classical Hodgkin lymphoma. Sequencing used immunoSEQ multiplex PCR; TCRdb keeps in-frame clones, though not all of them. The sample consists of over 85,000 clones, 85% to 95% of them appearing once. The sequencing here drew on peripheral blood mononuclear cells (PBMCs), taken before the fourth cycle of nivolumab. The receptors shown here come from a human donor with classical Hodgkin lymphoma. Each CDR3 is given with its conserved first and last residue. D genes are given only for firm matches. The size entry is marked missing in some rows and otherwise reads once, few, many or a size class.

TRBJ2-3	-	TRBV18	-	CASSPAERRRDLDTDTQYF	TGTGCCAGCTCACCGGCGGAGCGCCGCCGAGATCTCGACACAGATACGCAGTATTTT
TRBJ2-6	-	TRBV7-3	TRBD1	CASSRSPTGDFSLTGANVLTF	TGTGCCAGCAGCAGGAGCCCGACAGGGGACTTTTCTCTTACTGGGGCCAACGTCCTGACTTTC
TRBJ2-1	once	TRBV10-1	TRBD2	CASSESRRLAAPGEQFF	TGCGCCAGCAGTGAGAGCCGGAGACTAGCGGCCCCGGGTGAGCAGTTCTTC
TRBJ2-6	-	TRBV30	-	CAWDTGYGANVLTF	TGTGCCTGGGATACAGGCTACGGGGCCAACGTCCTGACTTTC
TRBJ2-7	-	TRBV18	-	CASSPGPGGWNEQYF	TGTGCCAGCTCACCAGGTCCCGGGGGCTGGAACGAGCAGTACTTC
TRBJ1-2	-	TRBV28	-	CASSFRGASGYTF	TGTGCCAGCAGTTTTAGGGGGGCCTCTGGCTACACCTTC
TRBJ2-7	-	TRBV7-9	-	CASSAEGKGYEQYF	TGTGCCAGCAGCGCAGAGGGGAAGGGCTACGAGCAGTACTTC
TRBJ2-7	once	TRBV5-1	TRBD2	CASSLDARTSGRAFEQYF	TGCGCCAGCAGCTTGGATGCGAGGACTAGCGGGAGGGCCTTCGAGCAGTACTTC
TRBJ2-7	-	TRBV5-8	TRBD2	CASSLGPTPGLASYEQYF	TGTGCCAGCAGCTTGGGACCCACACCGGGACTAGCGTCCTACGAGCAGTACTTC
TRBJ1-3	-	TRBV28	-	CASIRDTNSGNTIYF	TGTGCCAGCATTCGGGACACGAACTCTGGAAACACCATATATTTT
TRBJ1-4	-	TRBV7-9	-	CASSLASGAREKLFF	TGTGCCAGCAGCTTAGCCTCGGGGGCTCGTGAAAAACTGTTTTTT
TRBJ1-2	-	TRBV28	-	CASSLPQGANYGYTF	TGTGCCAGCAGTTTGCCCCAGGGAGCTAACTATGGCTACACCTTC
TRBJ2-7	-	TRBV15	-	CATSRPYYEQYF	TGTGCCACCAGCAGACCATACTACGAGCAGTACTTC
TRBJ2-1	-	TRBV27	TRBD2	CASSLGPLAANEQFF	TGTGCCAGCAGTCTAGGCCCCCTAGCGGCGAATGAGCAGTTCTTC
TRBJ1-3	-	TRBV30	-	CAWRSGYSGNTIYF	TGTGCCTGGAGGTCAGGGTACTCTGGAAACACCATATATTTT
TRBJ1-5	-	TRBV27	TRBD1	CASSLQTGPGNQPQHF	TGTGCCAGCAGTCTACAGACAGGGCCGGGCAATCAGCCCCAGCATTTT
TRBJ2-1	-	TRBV6-1	TRBD1	CASSERRTGYSNEQFF	TGTGCCAGCAGTGAACGTCGGACAGGGTATTCCAATGAGCAGTTCTTC
TRBJ2-5	-	TRBV28	-	CASSFAGLQETQYF	TGTGCCAGCAGTTTCGCAGGGCTCCAAGAGACCCAGTACTTC
TRBJ2-2	once	TRBV10-2	-	CATLRQRIQRVTGELFF	TGCGCCACACTACGACAGCGCATACAACGTGTCACCGGGGAGCTGTTTTTT
TRBJ1-3	-	TRBV30	-	CAWSVWAGNTIYF	TGTGCCTGGAGTGTTTGGGCCGGAAACACCATATATTTT
TRBJ2-1	-	TRBV30	TRBD1	CAWSEADRGIRSNEQFF	TGTGCCTGGAGCGAGGCAGACAGGGGGATTAGAAGCAATGAGCAGTTCTTC
TRBJ2-7	-	TRBV21-1	-	CASSKGGSGSYEQYF	TGTGCCAGCAGCAAAGGGGGTAGCGGGAGCTACGAGCAGTACTTC
TRBJ2-2	few	TRBV30	-	CAWSVSRRPGTGELFF	TGTGCCTGGAGTGTAAGCAGGCGCCCGGGGACCGGGGAGCTGTTTTTT
TRBJ1-4	once	TRBV7-9	TRBD1	CASSFLDRGHEKLFF	TGTGCCAGCAGCTTTCTGGACAGGGGGCATGAAAAACTGTTTTTT
TRBJ1-2	once	TRBV9	-	CASSAHTTANYGYTF	TGTGCCAGCAGCGCCCATACGACGGCCAACTATGGCTACACCTTC
TRBJ2-5	-	TRBV27	-	CATRLGLQETQYF	TGTGCCACCCGACTCGGACTACAAGAGACCCAGTACTTC
TRBJ2-7	-	TRBV29-1	TRBD1	CSAHTGTGGYEQYF	TGCAGCGCTCACACCGGGACAGGGGGCTACGAGCAGTACTTC
TRBJ2-7	-	TRBV6-4	TRBD1	CASSRGTGDSYEQYF	TGTGCCAGCAGTCGTGGGACAGGGGACAGCTACGAGCAGTACTTC
TRBJ1-4	-	TRBV30	-	CAWSTGPGEKLFF	TGTGCCTGGAGTACAGGGCCGGGGGAAAAACTGTTTTTT
TRBJ2-7	-	TRBV18	TRBD2	CASSPLTPRGVYEQYF	TGTGCCAGCTCACCATTGACTCCACGGGGGGTCTACGAGCAGTACTTC
TRBJ2-7	-	TRBV5-4	TRBD1	CASSQDYDRGYEQYF	TGTGCCAGCAGCCAAGATTATGACAGGGGCTACGAGCAGTACTTC
TRBJ2-7	-	TRBV5-1	-	CASSFFNSYEQYF	TGCGCCAGCAGCTTTTTCAATTCCTACGAGCAGTACTTC
TRBJ1-6	once	TRBV30	-	CAWSQSATTRTLHF	TGTGCCTGGAGTCAGAGCGCGACTACGAGAACCCTCCACTTT
TRBJ1-1	-	TRBV27	-	CASSFGGRGDTEAFF	TGTGCCAGCAGTTTTGGAGGGAGAGGGGACACTGAAGCTTTCTTT
TRBJ2-7	-	TRBV6-4	TRBD2	CASSVLAGGREQYF	TGTGCCAGCAGTGTACTAGCGGGAGGTCGGGAGCAGTACTTC
TRBJ2-5	-	TRBV27	TRBD1	CASSLSTGGETQYF	TGTGCCAGCAGTTTAAGCACAGGGGGAGAGACCCAGTACTTC
TRBJ2-3	-	TRBV27	-	CASSYSFGASTDTQYF	TGTGCCAGCAGTTATTCCTTCGGGGCCAGCACAGATACGCAGTATTTT
TRBJ1-1	-	TRBV28	TRBD1	CASREQGRVFNTEAFF	TGTGCCAGCAGGGAACAGGGGAGGGTCTTCAACACTGAAGCTTTCTTT
TRBJ2-1	-	TRBV28	TRBD2	CASREGGFRTSGRYSYNEQFF	TGTGCCAGCAGGGAAGGGGGGTTCCGGACTAGCGGGAGGTACTCCTACAATGAGCAGTTCTTC
TRBJ2-7	-	TRBV7-9	TRBD2	CASSRASGYIRDEQYF	TGTGCCAGCAGCCGAGCTAGCGGGTACATCCGTGACGAGCAGTACTTC
TRBJ1-1	-	TRBV6-4	-	CASSPGGRDGRTEAFF	TGTGCCAGCAGTCCGGGGGGGAGGGATGGCCGCACTGAAGCTTTCTTT
TRBJ1-2	few	TRBV19	TRBD1	CASSIRDRGGYGYTF	TGTGCCAGTAGTATCCGGGACAGGGGAGGCTATGGCTACACCTTC
TRBJ2-7	-	TRBV27	TRBD2	CASSLVAGGPGEQYF	TGTGCCAGCAGTTTAGTGGCGGGAGGGCCGGGGGAGCAGTACTTC
TRBJ2-1	-	TRBV30	TRBD2	CAWRYPGLAGDVEQFF	TGTGCCTGGAGATACCCTGGACTAGCGGGAGATGTTGAGCAGTTCTTC
TRBJ2-6	-	TRBV5-1	-	CASSFQGGSGANVLTF	TGCGCCAGCAGCTTCCAAGGTGGGTCTGGGGCCAACGTCCTGACTTTC
TRBJ2-3	-	TRBV28	-	CATREVPDTQYF	TGTGCCACCAGAGAGGTCCCAGATACGCAGTATTTT
TRBJ2-7	-	TRBV10-3	-	CAISATGAYREQYF	TGTGCCATCAGTGCAACCGGGGCCTATCGAGAGCAGTACTTC
TRBJ2-3	-	TRBV30	TRBD2	CSGTSEPTSTDTQYF	TGCTCCGGGACTAGCGAACCGACCAGCACAGATACGCAGTATTTT
TRBJ2-3	-	TRBV11-2	TRBD2	CASSLVAGTSTDTQYF	TGTGCCAGCAGCTTAGTAGCGGGTACGAGCACAGATACGCAGTATTTT
TRBJ1-5	-	TRBV7-8	TRBD1	CASSSWTGDGNQPQHF	TGTGCCAGCAGCTCCTGGACAGGGGACGGCAATCAGCCCCAGCATTTT
TRBJ2-1	-	TRBV28	-	CASLGGGSYNEQFF	TGTGCCAGCCTAGGAGGAGGATCCTACAATGAGCAGTTCTTC
TRBJ2-3	-	TRBV27	-	CASSSESLGPLGTDTQYF	TGTGCCAGCAGTTCGGAGAGCCTGGGACCCCTGGGCACAGATACGCAGTATTTT
TRBJ1-1	-	TRBV7-9	-	CASSWENTEAFF	TGTGCCAGCAGCTGGGAGAACACTGAAGCTTTCTTT
TRBJ1-1	-	TRBV6-1	-	CASSEGTRPEAFF	TGTGCCAGCAGTGAAGGGACAAGACCTGAAGCTTTCTTT
TRBJ2-3	-	TRBV30	-	CAFLPGGYTDTQYF	TGTGCCTTCCTCCCGGGCGGGTACACAGATACGCAGTATTTT
TRBJ2-2	-	TRBV5-4	-	CASRSRAGELFF	TGTGCCAGCAGGTCCCGGGCCGGGGAGCTGTTTTTT
TRBJ2-2	-	TRBV4-1	TRBD2	CASSQDTSGRTNTGELFF	TGCGCCAGCAGCCAAGATACTAGCGGGAGGACTAACACCGGGGAGCTGTTTTTT
TRBJ2-1	-	TRBV29-1	-	CSVDEGRGLYNEQFF	TGCAGCGTTGATGAGGGCAGGGGTCTCTACAATGAGCAGTTCTTC
TRBJ2-7	-	TRBV19	TRBD1	CASSVRTGGMGEQYF	TGTGCCAGTAGTGTGCGGACAGGGGGAATGGGCGAGCAGTACTTC